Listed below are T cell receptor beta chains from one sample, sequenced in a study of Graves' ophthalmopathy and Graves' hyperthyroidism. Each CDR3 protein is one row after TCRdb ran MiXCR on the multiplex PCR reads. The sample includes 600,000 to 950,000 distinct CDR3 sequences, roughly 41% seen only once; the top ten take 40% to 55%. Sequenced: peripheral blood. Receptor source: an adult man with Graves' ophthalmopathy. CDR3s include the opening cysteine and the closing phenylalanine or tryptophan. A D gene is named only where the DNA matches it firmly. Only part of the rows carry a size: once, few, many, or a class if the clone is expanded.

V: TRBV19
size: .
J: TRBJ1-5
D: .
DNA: TGTGCCAGTAGCAGGGTTGAGGATCAGCCCCAGCATTTT
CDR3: CASSRVEDQPQHF

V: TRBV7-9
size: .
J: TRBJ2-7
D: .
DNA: TGTGCCAGCAGCCGGTCGGCAGGGTGGGGGTACGAGCAGTACTTC
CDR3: CASSRSAGWGYEQYF

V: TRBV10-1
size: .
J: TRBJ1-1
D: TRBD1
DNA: TGCGCCAGCAGTGAGTCTAGAGCAGGGGGGCTCACTGAAGCTTTCTTT
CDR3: CASSESRAGGLTEAFF

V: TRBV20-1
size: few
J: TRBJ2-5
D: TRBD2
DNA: TGCAGTGCTAGAGCCGGACTAGCGGGAGTTCAAGAGACCCAGTACTTC
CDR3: CSARAGLAGVQETQYF

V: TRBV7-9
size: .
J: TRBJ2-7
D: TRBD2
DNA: TGTGCCAGCAGTTCCACCGGGGAGGGGCTAGGAGGAGAGCAGTACTTC
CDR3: CASSSTGEGLGGEQYF

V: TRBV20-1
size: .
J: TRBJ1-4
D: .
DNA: TGCAGTGCTAGAGATTACGGAGACAATGAAAAACTGTTTTTT
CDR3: CSARDYGDNEKLFF

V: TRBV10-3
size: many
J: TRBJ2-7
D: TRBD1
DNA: TGCGCCAGCACCGGGACAGGGGGCTCCTACGAGCAGTACTTC
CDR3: CASTGTGGSYEQYF

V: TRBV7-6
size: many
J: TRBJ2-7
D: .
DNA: TGTGCCAGCAGCCCACAGTGGGGGAGAGCGGGCGAGCAGTACTTC
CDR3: CASSPQWGRAGEQYF

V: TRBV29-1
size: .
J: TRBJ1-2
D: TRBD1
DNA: TGCAGCGTGGAAACAGGGGTGGGATATGGCTACACCTTC
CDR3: CSVETGVGYGYTF

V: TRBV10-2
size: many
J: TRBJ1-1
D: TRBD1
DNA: TGCGCCAGCAGCGTTGGGGACAGGGTCGCTGAAGCTTTCTTT
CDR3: CASSVGDRVAEAFF

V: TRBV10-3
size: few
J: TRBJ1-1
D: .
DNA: TGTGCCAGCACCTCGACACGGAACACTGAAGCTTTCTTT
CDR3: CASTSTRNTEAFF

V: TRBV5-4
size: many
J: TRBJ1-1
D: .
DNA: TGTGCCAGCAGCACCAATTCCGGCCGCGCTTTCTTT
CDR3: CASSTNSGRAFF

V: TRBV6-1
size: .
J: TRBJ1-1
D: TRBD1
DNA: TGTGCCAGCCCTGGGACAGGGGGAAACACTGAAGCTTTCTTT
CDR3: CASPGTGGNTEAFF

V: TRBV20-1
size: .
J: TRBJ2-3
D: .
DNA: TGCAGTGCTAGAGCGGGGACAGATACGCAGTATTTT
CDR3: CSARAGTDTQYF

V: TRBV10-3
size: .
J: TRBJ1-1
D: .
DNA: TGTGCCATCAGTGAGGGAGACGGGACTGAAGCTTTCTTT
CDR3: CAISEGDGTEAFF

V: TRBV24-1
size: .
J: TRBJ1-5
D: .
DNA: TGTGCCACCAGTGACCCAGGGTTCGGGAGTCAGCCCCAGCATTTT
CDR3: CATSDPGFGSQPQHF

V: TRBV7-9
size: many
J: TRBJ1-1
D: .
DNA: TGTGCCAGCAGCCCCACCCGGGGCGTGAACACTGAAGCTTTCTTT
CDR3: CASSPTRGVNTEAFF

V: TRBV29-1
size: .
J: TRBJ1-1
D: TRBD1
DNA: TGCAGCATAGGGACAGGGGAAGGTTTCTTT
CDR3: CSIGTGEGFF

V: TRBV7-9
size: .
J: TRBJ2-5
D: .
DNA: TGTGCCAGCAGCTCAACTGACTGGGCAGAGACCCAGTACTTC
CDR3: CASSSTDWAETQYF

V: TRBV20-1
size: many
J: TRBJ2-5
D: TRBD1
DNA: TGCAGTGCAACAGGGGCATGGGAGACCCAGTACTTC
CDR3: CSATGAWETQYF

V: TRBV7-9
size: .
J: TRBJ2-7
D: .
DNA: TGTGCCAGCAGCTCAATAGTTTCCTCCTACGAGCAGTACTTC
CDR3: CASSSIVSSYEQYF

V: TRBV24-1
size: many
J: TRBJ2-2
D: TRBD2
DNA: TGTGCCACCAGTAATAGCGGGAGCGGCGGGGAGCTATTTTTT
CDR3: CATSNSGSGGELFF

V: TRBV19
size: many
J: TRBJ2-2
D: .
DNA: TGTGCCAGCAGCCAAGTCAACACCGGGGAGCTGTTTTTT
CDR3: CASSQVNTGELFF

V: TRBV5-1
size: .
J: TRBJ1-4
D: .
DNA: TGCGCCAGCAGCTTGGATTTTTCGGGTATAACTAATGAAAAACTGTTTTTT
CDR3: CASSLDFSGITNEKLFF

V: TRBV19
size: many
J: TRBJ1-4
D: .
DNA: TGTGCCAGCCGACACCAGCAGGGGCCTAATGAAAAACTGTTTTTT
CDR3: CASRHQQGPNEKLFF

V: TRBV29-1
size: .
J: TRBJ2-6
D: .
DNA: TGCAGCGTTGGGCATCGCTCTGGGGCCAACGTCCTGACTTTC
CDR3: CSVGHRSGANVLTF

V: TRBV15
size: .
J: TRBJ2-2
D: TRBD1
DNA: TGTGCCACCAGCAGAGAAGGGGGCGGGACCGGGGAGCTGTTTTTT
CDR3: CATSREGGGTGELFF

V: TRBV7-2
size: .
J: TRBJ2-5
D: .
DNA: TGTGCCAGCAGCCCCGAGTTACTACGGGGGACCCAGTACTTC
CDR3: CASSPELLRGTQYF

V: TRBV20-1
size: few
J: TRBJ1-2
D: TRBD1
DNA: TGCAGTGCTAGAGACGGAAGGGGGCGCAACTATGGCTACACCTTC
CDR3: CSARDGRGRNYGYTF

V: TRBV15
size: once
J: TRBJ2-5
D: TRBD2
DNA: TGTGCCACCAGCAGGGGGGGGAACCAGTACTTC
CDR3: CATSRGGNQYF

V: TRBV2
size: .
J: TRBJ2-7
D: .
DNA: TGTGCCAGCAGTTTTGGCACCGGGGCGACGTCCTACGAGCAGTACTTC
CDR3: CASSFGTGATSYEQYF

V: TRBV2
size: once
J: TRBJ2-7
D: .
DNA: TGTGCCGGCAGTGAACTCCTCTACGAGCAGTACTTC
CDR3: CAGSELLYEQYF

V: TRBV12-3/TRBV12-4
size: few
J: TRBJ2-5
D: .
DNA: TGTGCCAGCAGTTTGACGCCCACAACAAGCGGTGAGACCCAGTACTTC
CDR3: CASSLTPTTSGETQYF

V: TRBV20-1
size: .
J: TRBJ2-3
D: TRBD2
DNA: TGCAGTGCTATAGCGGGAGGTGATACGCAGTATTTT
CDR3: CSAIAGGDTQYF

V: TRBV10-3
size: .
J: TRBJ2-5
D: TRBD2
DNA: TGTGCCAGCAGTTCACTTAGCGGGAGGATAGAGACCCAGTACTTC
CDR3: CASSSLSGRIETQYF

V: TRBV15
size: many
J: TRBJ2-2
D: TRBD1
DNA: TGTGCCACCAGCAGCGACAGGGTCACCGGGGAGCTGTTTTTT
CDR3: CATSSDRVTGELFF

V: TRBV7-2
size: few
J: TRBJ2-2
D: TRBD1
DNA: TGTGCCAGCAGCGCATACAGGGGCACCGGGGAGCTGTTTTTT
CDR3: CASSAYRGTGELFF

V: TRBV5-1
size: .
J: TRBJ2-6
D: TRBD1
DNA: TGCGCCAGCAGCCGGCAGGGGGCGGCTGGGGCCAACGTCCTGACTTTC
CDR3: CASSRQGAAGANVLTF

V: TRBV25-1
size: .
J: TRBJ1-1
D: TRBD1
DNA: TGTGCCAGCAGCGGGTTCCTTGGACAGGGAAACACTGAAGCTTTCTTT
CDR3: CASSGFLGQGNTEAFF

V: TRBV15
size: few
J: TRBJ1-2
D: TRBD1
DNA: TGTGCCACCAGCAGAGATGGGACAGCTGGAAACACCTTC
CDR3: CATSRDGTAGNTF

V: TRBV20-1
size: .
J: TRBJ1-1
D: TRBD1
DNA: TGCAGTGCTAGAGACGATCAGGGGGCGGTCACTGAAGCTTTCTTT
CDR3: CSARDDQGAVTEAFF

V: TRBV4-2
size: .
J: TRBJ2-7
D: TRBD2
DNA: TGTGCCAGCAGCCAAGGTCGGGGGGGGAGGGTGAATCTGGACTACGAGCAGTACTTC
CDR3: CASSQGRGGRVNLDYEQYF

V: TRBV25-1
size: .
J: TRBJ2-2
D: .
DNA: TGTGCCAGCAGACGGGCCACCGGGGAGCTGTTTTTT
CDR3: CASRRATGELFF

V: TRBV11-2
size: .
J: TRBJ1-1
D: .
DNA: TGTGCCAGCAGTTACGGCAGGGTGGCAGAAGCTTTCTTT
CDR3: CASSYGRVAEAFF

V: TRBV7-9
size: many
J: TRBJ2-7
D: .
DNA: TGTGCCAGCAGCTTGGTAGCGGACGAGCAGTACTTC
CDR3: CASSLVADEQYF